The 25 T cell receptor beta chains below come from one sample, sequenced in a study of cytomegalovirus exposure and HLA in healthy donors. PCR primers comprised 60 Vbeta and 13 Jbeta primers. Sequencing used immunoSEQ multiplex PCR; TCRdb keeps in-frame clones, though not all of them. The table shows about 170,000 clones, with approximately 78% occurring only once. The source material was PBMCs. The receptors derive from a girl aged 2 to 10 in good health and CMV-seropositive.

The DNA of the CDR3 is TGTGCCACCAGCACCCGTCAGTTGGCTAGTAGGTTCTTC. Encoded protein: CATSTRQLASRFF. V is TRBV15 and J is TRBJ2-1; no reliable D call. V dropped 4 bases and J dropped 15 bases, with 19 bases sitting between them. Germline CDR1 is LNHNV and CDR2 is YYDKDF (reference sequence). CDR3 size: 13 residues.

This chain connects TRBV5-1 to TRBJ2-7; 9 positions agree with TRBD2. The CDR3 is 18 residues long. V lost 2 bases and J lost 5; bases outside the gene matches: 17. Germline CDR1 is SGHRS and CDR2 is YFSETQ. The CDR3 DNA follows: TGCGCCAGCAGCTTAACGTCTAGCGGGAAGGTAAGGGAGGACGAGCAGTACTTC. Encoded protein: CASSLTSSGKVREDEQYF.

This sequence joins TRBV4-1 and TRBJ2-1; D remains ambiguous. Germline lookup yields CDR1 MGHRA and CDR2 YSYEKL. The CDR3 extends over 13 amino acids. Trimming cost V 1 base and J 6 bases, with 7 bases left between them. CDR3 sequence reads: CASSQGNSNEQFF. DNA for the CDR3: TGCGCCAGCAGCCAAGGTAATTCCAATGAGCAGTTCTTC.

V gene TRBV4-2 combines with J gene TRBJ2-7, with 14 bases matching TRBD2. This CDR3 contains 16 residues. With V trimmed by 4 bases and J by 4 bases, 6 bases remained unmatched. CDR1 is LGHNA, CDR2 YNFKEQ, per germline. Written as DNA, the CDR3 is TGTGCCAGCAGCCCGGGACTAGCGGGAGAAGCATACGAGCAGTACTTC. It translates to CASSPGLAGEAYEQYF.

The rearrangement joins TRBV28 to TRBJ1-5; D is possibly TRBD1 (6 bases). The V and J ends lost 7 bases and 5 bases respectively, with 27 bases between them. This CDR3 is built from 18 residues. Germline loops: CDR1 MDHEN, CDR2 SYDVKM. The CDR3 is CASTSSRQGSTKYQPQHF. Here the CDR3 DNA reads TGTGCCAGCACCAGTAGCCGCCAGGGGTCCACCAAGTATCAGCCCCAGCATTTT.

Written as DNA, the CDR3 is TGCGCCAGCAGCCGACAGGGAGAGGAAGATACGCAGTATTTT. This sequence encodes CASSRQGEEDTQYF. The genes are TRBV5-1 and TRBJ2-3, with 7 bases fitting TRBD1. Trimming removed 4 bases from V and 5 bases from J; junction bases left unmatched: 7. The length of the CDR3 is 14 residues. Germline V CDR1 and CDR2: SGHRS, YFSETQ.

V usage is TRBV28 and J usage is TRBJ2-5, with 7 bases identical to TRBD2. Trimming took 5 bases from V and 7 from J; bases not matched to a gene: 16. Germline lookup yields CDR1 MDHEN and CDR2 SYDVKM. CDR3 length equals 16 residues. CDR3 sequence: CASSPPGTKKRGTQYF. CDR3 coding DNA: TGTGCCAGCAGTCCCCCCGGGACGAAAAAGCGGGGGACCCAGTACTTC.

CDR3 region: CASSPYVYYEQYF. The CDR3 bases are TGTGCCAGCAGTCCCTACGTATACTACGAGCAGTACTTC. J is TRBJ2-7 and V is TRBV6-5; D not resolved. The germline CDR1 and CDR2 sequences are MNHEY and SVGAGI. The length of the CDR3 is 13 residues. Trimming removed 5 bases from V and 3 bases from J, with 11 bases in between.

Of note for this clone: A read error may produce the germline difference seen at one junction end. The rearrangement links TRBV5-4 to TRBJ1-1; D is perhaps TRBD1 (6 bases). The CDR3 runs to 14 residues. Germline CDR1 and CDR2: SGHNT and YYREEE (reference sequence). The CDR3 sequence is CASRLGHPNTEAFF. The CDR3 DNA follows: TGTGCCAGCAGGTTGGGACACCCGAACACTGAAGCTTTCTTT. Together with reference TRBV5-4 and TRBJ1-1, the CDR3 gives the full variable domain: ETGVTQSPTHLIKTRGQQVTLRCSSQSGHNTVSWYQQALGQGPQFIFQYYREEENGRGNFPPRFSGLQFPNYSSELNVNALELDDSALYLCASRLGHPNTEAFFGQGTRLTVV.

The J gene is TRBJ1-4, the V gene TRBV4-3; perhaps TRBD1 as D (5 bases). CDR1 is LGHNA and CDR2 is YSLEER in the germline V gene. Trimming took 6 bases from V and 5 from J, leaving 7 bases between them. The CDR3 consists of 12 residues. This CDR3 reads CASRGQNEKLFF. CDR3 coding DNA: TGCGCCAGCAGAGGACAAAATGAAAAACTGTTTTTT.

The V call is TRBV30, the J call TRBJ2-5, with 10 bases aligning to TRBD2. Trimming removed 3 bases from V and 5 bases from J; junction bases left unmatched: 3. Germline CDR1 GTSNPN, CDR2 SVGIG (reference sequence). The CDR3 contains 13 residues. CDR3 sequence: CAWRGSGRETQYF. The CDR3 bases are TGTGCCTGGAGGGGTAGCGGGAGGGAGACCCAGTACTTC.

This clone is a singleton in its sample. One junction end disagrees with the germline gene, perhaps due to a read error. The V and J genes are TRBV7-9 and TRBJ2-1, with a possible D match to TRBD2 (6 bases). Germline assignment: CDR1 SEHNR and CDR2 FQNEAQ (reference sequence). The CDR3 has 12 amino acids. CDR3 in DNA: TGTGCCAGCAGCCGGCGGGACCGGGGACCGATCTTC. Its protein is CASSRRDRGPIF.

As for this clone: Other DNA variants within this sample encode the same CDR3. The V gene is TRBV28, the J gene TRBJ1-2; perhaps TRBD1 as D (5 bases). Trimming stripped 3 bases from V and 4 bases from J, with 12 bases between. Germline V gene sequence: CDR1 MDHEN, CDR2 SYDVKM. The CDR3 extends over 14 amino acids. The CDR3 sequence: CASSLVGGSYGYTF. The CDR3 DNA follows: TGTGCCAGCAGTTTGGTCGGGGGGAGCTATGGCTACACCTTC.

This clone was detected only once. The J gene is TRBJ1-2, the V gene TRBV7-8; a possible D gene is TRBD1 (5 bases). The CDR3 length is 13 residues. The germline V gene has CDR1 SGHVS and CDR2 FQNEAQ. V was trimmed by 4 bases and J by 1 base, leaving 7 bases between them. The CDR3 nucleotides read TGTGCCAGCAGCTGGCAGGGTAACTATGGCTACACCTTC. This sequence encodes CASSWQGNYGYTF.

In this sample, this clone is medium-sized. The chain is built from TRBV27 and TRBJ2-1, with TRBD2 matching over 7 bases. The CDR3 contains 12 residues. With V trimmed by 6 bases and J by 10 bases, 6 bases remained unmatched. Germline V gene data show CDR1 as MNHEY and CDR2 as SMNVEV (reference sequence). The CDR3 sequence: CASRREFGEQFF. The DNA for the CDR3 is TGTGCCAGCAGGCGGGAGTTCGGGGAGCAGTTCTTC.

The chain couples TRBV7-2 to TRBJ2-7; TRBD2 agrees at 7 bases. The CDR3 has 14 residues. CDR1 and CDR2 from the germline V gene are SGHTA and FQGNSA. V trimming: 5 bases; J trimming: 6 bases; junction bases outside the gene matches: 10. For the CDR3, the DNA is TGTGCCAGCAGCGGGGGGGTAGCGGGCCTCGAGCAGTACTTC. It translates to CASSGGVAGLEQYF.

This clone was observed a single time. J is TRBJ2-7 and V is TRBV5-1, with 9 bases identical to TRBD2. After removal of 6 bases from V and 7 bases from J, the junction contained 20 bases not matched to a gene. This CDR3 spans 17 amino acids. Germline V gene lookup returns CDR1 SGHRS and CDR2 YFSETQ. CDR3 in amino acids: CASKKATGLAGISEQYF. The CDR3 coding sequence is TGCGCCAGCAAAAAAGCCACCGGCCTAGCGGGAATCTCGGAGCAGTACTTC. Combining the CDR3 with reference TRBV5-1 and TRBJ2-7 gives the whole variable domain KAGVTQTPRYLIKTRGQQVTLSCSPISGHRSVSWYQQTPGQGLQFLFEYFSETQRNKGNFPGRFSGRQFSNSRSEMNVSTLELGDSALYLCASKKATGLAGISEQYFGPGTRLTVT.

This rearrangement joins TRBV28 to TRBJ2-6, with D perhaps TRBD2 (5 bases). The CDR3 contains 17 residues. V lost 6 bases and J lost 0, with 15 bases in between. CDR1 and CDR2 from the germline V gene are MDHEN and SYDVKM. The CDR3 region has the DNA TGTGCCAGCAGAAACACCTGGGAGTTCTCTGGGGCCAACGTCCTGACTTTC. It translates to CASRNTWEFSGANVLTF.

This chain joins TRBV19 and TRBJ2-1; 7 bases match TRBD2. CDR3 size: 12 residues. Germline CDR1 LNHDA, CDR2 SQIVND (reference sequence). V was pared by 8 bases and J by 8 bases, with 6 bases of the junction left unmatched. CDR3 loop: CASGGDRHEQFF. The DNA for the CDR3 is TGTGCCAGTGGGGGGGATAGGCATGAGCAGTTCTTC.

V usage is TRBV4-1 and J usage is TRBJ2-5; TRBD2 aligns across 10 bases. The CDR3 spans 14 residues. Germline assignment: CDR1 MGHRA and CDR2 YSYEKL. J gave up 5 bases and V 8 bases, and 8 bases lay outside the gene matches. This chain's CDR3 is CASALLAGLETQYF. DNA of the CDR3: TGCGCCAGCGCCTTACTAGCGGGACTTGAGACCCAGTACTTC.

The chain is built from TRBV2 and TRBJ1-5; D ambiguous. This CDR3 is 13 amino acids long. Trimming shortened V by 7 bases and J by 8 bases, and 15 bases separated the two germline ends. The germline V gene encodes CDR1 SNHLY and CDR2 FYNNEI. CDR3 sequence: CASKGRAAKPQHF. The CDR3 region has the DNA TGTGCCAGCAAAGGGAGAGCAGCTAAGCCCCAGCATTTT.

CDR3 nucleotides: TGTGCCAGCAGTTTCCTAGGTCTTGACACCGGGGAGCTGTTTTTT. This encodes CASSFLGLDTGELFF. This sequence joins TRBV28 and TRBJ2-2; D not certain. This CDR3 is 15 amino acids long. Germline V CDR1 and CDR2: MDHEN, SYDVKM. Deletions cut 3 bases from V and 3 bases from J, with 11 bases between.

The chain uses TRBV29-1 and TRBJ2-1, with 7 nucleotides matching TRBD2. CDR1 is SQVTM, CDR2 ANQGSEA, per germline. The CDR3 sequence is 15 residues long. The J segment lost 5 bases and the V segment lost 6 bases, leaving 13 bases of the junction unmatched. The CDR3 DNA reads TGCAGCGTCCAATCACTAGCGAACCCAGACAATGAGCAGTTCTTC. It codes for CSVQSLANPDNEQFF.

The chain carries TRBV28 and TRBJ1-5; the D gene is possibly TRBD1 (5 bases). Looked up from germline, CDR1 is MDHEN and CDR2 is SYDVKM. The V and J ends lost 2 bases and 4 bases respectively, with 15 bases between them. The CDR3 is made up of 16 amino acids. In DNA, the CDR3 is TGTGCCAGCAGTTTACTCCCGGGGGGGATTAATCAGCCCCAGCATTTT. Translating gives CASSLLPGGINQPQHF.

The gene calls are TRBV4-2 and TRBJ2-3, with TRBD2 matching 16 bases. Germline V lookup: CDR1 LGHNA, CDR2 YNFKEQ. V lost 1 base to trimming and J lost 8 bases; unmatched junction nucleotides: 3. The CDR3 spans 16 residues. The CDR3 DNA follows: TGTGCCAGCAGCCAAGGGGGACTAGCGGGGGGGGGTACGCAGTATTTT. Translation: CASSQGGLAGGGTQYF.